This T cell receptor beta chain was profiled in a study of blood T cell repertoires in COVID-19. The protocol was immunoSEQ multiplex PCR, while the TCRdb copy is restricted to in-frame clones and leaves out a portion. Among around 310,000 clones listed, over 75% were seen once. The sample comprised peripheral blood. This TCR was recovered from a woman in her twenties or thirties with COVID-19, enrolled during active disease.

CDR3 nucleotide sequence: TGTGCCAGTACCGATCAACAGGGGTCTGGAAACACCATATATTTT. Its protein product is CASTDQQGSGNTIYF. The chain joins TRBV19 to TRBJ1-3; TRBD1 matches 7 bases. The CDR3 loop spans 15 amino acids. The J segment lost 1 base and the V segment lost 7 bases, leaving 7 bases of the junction unmatched. Germline V lookup: CDR1 LNHDA, CDR2 SQIVND (reference sequence).